The present TCR beta chain was sequenced within a study of shared clonotypes between healthy human individuals. Overall study results and limits: Estimated richness was generally greater in naive than memory subsets.

Terminally differentiated effector memory CD45RA+ cells were left out of the naive CD8 fraction, which was CD45RO-negative and positively selected for CCR7. All donors were healthy HIV-negative adults lacking recent acute infections or vaccinations. Several immunoSEQ plates received, in even portions, the genomic DNA of each subset. The authors' processing: Because ImmunoSEQ provided only junction sequences with no quality scores, the filtering differed. Sequencing was performed with immunoSEQ multiplex PCR; in TCRdb, only in-frame clones are kept and a portion is missing. V, J and clone size are those of that table, while D and trimming were read from the DNA. The sample holds a few million clones, 93% seen once. CDR1 and CDR2 from the germline V gene are SGHVS and FQNEAQ. V was clipped by 9 bases and J by 3 bases, with 13 bases between them. CDR3 length: 13 amino acids. As to this clone: Its specificity is unknown.

The receptor comes from a man aged 18 to 29 in good health. Some clones in this sample may be carry-over from other donors' samples. Sample: naive CD8+ T cells from PBMCs. The genes are TRBV7-8 and TRBJ2-3; no definite D call. This chain's CDR3 is CASTTRLTDTQYF. CDR3 DNA: TGTGCCAGTACTACCCGCCTGACAGATACGCAGTATTTT.